The clone carrying this T cell receptor beta chain was counted a few times. Its specificity is not known. This entry belongs to a study of human T cells and chemical hapten exposure. Study as a whole: Upper back patch tests used 0.01% DPC, scored after 6 days.

Time point in this sample: patch test 2, 6 weeks after DPC sensitization. Documented treatment: therapeutic diphenylcyclopropenone sensitization with weekly scalp DPC. Alopecia patients between 18 and 70 years old and suitable for DPC were used as donors. In TCRdb, the RACE reads were re-called with MiXCR into one record per CDR3 protein. In the table there are about 110,000 distinct CDR3 sequences, less than 10% of which are singletons. Whole-study results and caveats: The study found that PT1 expanded TCR counts correlated positively with patch test score.

Per the germline V gene, CDR1 is DFQATT and CDR2 is SNEGSKA (reference sequence). The CDR3 loop spans 13 amino acids. Trimming took 4 bases from V and 2 from J, leaving 12 bases between them. V usage is TRBV20-1 and J usage is TRBJ2-7; possible D gene TRBD1, 5 bases. The input for sequencing was whole blood, taken in connection with sensitization to the hapten diphenylcyclopropenone (DPC). This sequence originates from a middle-aged woman with alopecia areata. Some clones in this sample may be carry-over from other donors' samples. Written as DNA, the CDR3 is TGCAGTGCTATGAGCAGGGCACCCTACGAGCAGTACTTC. Translated, it gives CSAMSRAPYEQYF.